This T cell receptor (beta chain) was documented in a study of T cell changes during pregnancy in multiple sclerosis (dated by TCRdb to the late 2010s). About the investigation overall: Changes in the T cell repertoire over the course of pregnancy were examined in this study in women with multiple sclerosis.

As for this clone: The antigen this receptor binds is unknown. No much larger clonotype is one base removed from it; base qualities were not supplied.

Library prep was done by the immunoSEQ multiplex PCR assay. TCRdb mirrors the immuneACCESS table, restricted to in-frame sequences. Some clones are absent from its copies; in checked studies, under half trace to an unresolved V gene, and the reason for the others is unknown. Counted in this sample were under 40,000 clones; 85% to 90% of them appeared once. 0.56% of the sample is held by the ten biggest clonotypes. The input for sequencing was CD4+ T cells from peripheral blood mononuclear cells, taken before pregnancy. The sequence came from a female donor with multiple sclerosis, enrolled in a pregnancy study.

For the CDR3, the sequence is CASSPGTAETQYF. In nucleotide form, the sequence is TGTGCCAGCTCACCCGGGACAGCAGAGACCCAGTACTTC. The chain links TRBV18 with TRBJ2-5; a stretch of 7 junction bases matches TRBD1. Reading from cysteine to phenylalanine, the CDR3 counts 13 amino acids. CDR3 DNA only is kept here, 39 bases in frame from base 1. For this chain, trimming is 3 bases at the V end and 4 bases at the J end, and the number of junction bases without a gene match is 2. The germline V gene yields KGHSH for CDR1 and LQKENI for CDR2.